Listed below are T cell receptor beta chains from one sample, sequenced in a study of human T cells and chemical hapten exposure. TCRdb reanalysed the 5' RACE reads using MiXCR and keeps one entry per CDR3 protein. This sample has 75,000 or so distinct CDR3 sequences, with approximately 16% found just once. The receptors come from a female donor in good health. The CDR3 runs from the conserved cysteine through the conserved F or W. D genes are given only for firm matches. Expanded clones get a size class; other rows say once, few or many, or leave the size out.

D gene: .
V gene: TRBV7-9
J gene: TRBJ1-1
clone size: .
CDR3 DNA: TGTGCCAGCAGCTTAAGGGAGGGGAACACTGAAGCTTTCTTT
CDR3 protein: CASSLREGNTEAFF

D gene: .
V gene: TRBV6-6
J gene: TRBJ2-3
clone size: many
CDR3 DNA: TGTGCCAGCAGTTACGGCACAGATACGCAGTATTTT
CDR3 protein: CASSYGTDTQYF

D gene: .
V gene: TRBV12-3/TRBV12-4
J gene: TRBJ1-4
clone size: .
CDR3 DNA: TGTGCCAGCAGTTTAAAGGGGGGCGGTGAAAAACTGTTTTTT
CDR3 protein: CASSLKGGGEKLFF

D gene: .
V gene: TRBV7-2
J gene: TRBJ2-2
clone size: few
CDR3 DNA: TGTGCCAGCACCCTAATGGGGGGTTCGAACACCGGGGAGCTGTTTTTT
CDR3 protein: CASTLMGGSNTGELFF

D gene: .
V gene: TRBV28
J gene: TRBJ2-3
clone size: .
CDR3 DNA: TGTGCCAGCAGCCAGAGTCGGGATCTCACCACAGATACGCAGTATTTT
CDR3 protein: CASSQSRDLTTDTQYF

D gene: .
V gene: TRBV29-1
J gene: TRBJ2-3
clone size: many
CDR3 DNA: TGCAGCGTTGAAGATCAGAAGGGATCGGTATATTTT
CDR3 protein: CSVEDQKGSVYF

D gene: TRBD1
V gene: TRBV6-2/TRBV6-3
J gene: TRBJ1-5
clone size: many
CDR3 DNA: TGTGCCAGCACCTCCCGGGACAGTCGAGGAGTCAATCAGCCCCAGCATTTT
CDR3 protein: CASTSRDSRGVNQPQHF

D gene: .
V gene: TRBV28
J gene: TRBJ2-7
clone size: many
CDR3 DNA: TGTGCCAGCAGGATTGAGAGCGAGCAGTACTTC
CDR3 protein: CASRIESEQYF

D gene: TRBD2
V gene: TRBV7-2
J gene: TRBJ2-7
clone size: few
CDR3 DNA: TGTGCCAGCAGCCTCTCCCGCGGGAGGGCCTACGAGCAGTACTTC
CDR3 protein: CASSLSRGRAYEQYF

D gene: .
V gene: TRBV28
J gene: TRBJ2-7
clone size: .
CDR3 DNA: TGTGCCAGCAGCGGTGAAGGGCTTGACGAGCAGTACTTC
CDR3 protein: CASSGEGLDEQYF

D gene: TRBD1
V gene: TRBV30
J gene: TRBJ1-2
clone size: few
CDR3 DNA: TGTGCCTGGAGTCTACCCCCCAGGGGGGACTATGGCTACACCTTC
CDR3 protein: CAWSLPPRGDYGYTF

D gene: .
V gene: TRBV20-1
J gene: TRBJ2-7
clone size: .
CDR3 DNA: TGCAGTGCTGCCCAAGCGCTCTCCTACGAGCAGTACTTC
CDR3 protein: CSAAQALSYEQYF

D gene: TRBD1
V gene: TRBV7-2
J gene: TRBJ1-2
clone size: few
CDR3 DNA: TGTGCCAGCAGCAGCCGGACAGGGGGGGCGCTGAGCGGCTACACCTTC
CDR3 protein: CASSSRTGGALSGYTF

D gene: .
V gene: TRBV20-1
J gene: TRBJ2-3
clone size: few
CDR3 DNA: TGCAGTGCTAGAGATCTCAGGACCACTAGCACAGATACGCAGTATTTT
CDR3 protein: CSARDLRTTSTDTQYF

D gene: .
V gene: TRBV6-2/TRBV6-3
J gene: TRBJ2-3
clone size: many
CDR3 DNA: TGTGCCAGCAGTTCCCCCCGGGACTCCACAGATACGCAGTATTTT
CDR3 protein: CASSSPRDSTDTQYF

D gene: TRBD1
V gene: TRBV4-1
J gene: TRBJ2-7
clone size: .
CDR3 DNA: TGCGCCAGCAGTCAGGGCATAACAGGGGACACCTACGAGCAGTACTTC
CDR3 protein: CASSQGITGDTYEQYF

D gene: .
V gene: TRBV7-8
J gene: TRBJ1-1
clone size: many
CDR3 DNA: TGTGCCAGCAGCGGAGGGGGCACTGAAGCTTTCTTT
CDR3 protein: CASSGGGTEAFF

D gene: .
V gene: TRBV6-4
J gene: TRBJ1-2
clone size: .
CDR3 DNA: TGTGCCAGCAGCCTTACCGAGGGAATCGGCTACACCTTC
CDR3 protein: CASSLTEGIGYTF

D gene: TRBD1
V gene: TRBV28
J gene: TRBJ1-5
clone size: few
CDR3 DNA: TGTGCCAGCAGAGCATCAGGAGGGACAGGGCGCAATCAGCCCCAGCATTTT
CDR3 protein: CASRASGGTGRNQPQHF

D gene: .
V gene: TRBV5-5
J gene: TRBJ1-5
clone size: few
CDR3 DNA: TGTGCCAGCAGCCCCACGCCCTTTAGCAATCAGCCCCAGCATTTT
CDR3 protein: CASSPTPFSNQPQHF

D gene: .
V gene: TRBV28
J gene: TRBJ1-2
clone size: many
CDR3 DNA: TGTGCCAGCAGCCCCGACACCCATAACTATGGCTACACCTTC
CDR3 protein: CASSPDTHNYGYTF

D gene: TRBD1
V gene: TRBV28
J gene: TRBJ2-2
clone size: .
CDR3 DNA: TGTGCCAGCCAAGGGGGACAGGGGGCTTTTGGTTACACCGGGGAGCTGTTTTTT
CDR3 protein: CASQGGQGAFGYTGELFF

D gene: TRBD2
V gene: TRBV7-2
J gene: TRBJ2-3
clone size: .
CDR3 DNA: TGTGCCAGCAGCTTAGGAACTAGCGGGGTTACGCAGTATTTT
CDR3 protein: CASSLGTSGVTQYF

D gene: .
V gene: TRBV6-1
J gene: TRBJ1-1
clone size: few
CDR3 DNA: TGTGCCAGCAGTGAACGGGGATGGGGGACTGAAGCTTTCTTT
CDR3 protein: CASSERGWGTEAFF

D gene: TRBD2
V gene: TRBV3-1
J gene: TRBJ2-1
clone size: few
CDR3 DNA: TGTGCCAGCAGCCAAGATGGGGCGGGAGTATATGAGCAGTTCTTC
CDR3 protein: CASSQDGAGVYEQFF

D gene: TRBD1
V gene: TRBV7-9
J gene: TRBJ1-2
clone size: .
CDR3 DNA: TGTGCCAGCAGCTTAGGGGGGACAGGGGACGGCTACACCTTC
CDR3 protein: CASSLGGTGDGYTF

D gene: .
V gene: TRBV18
J gene: TRBJ1-2
clone size: .
CDR3 DNA: TGTGCCAGCTCACCGGACAGCGGTTATGGCTACACCTTC
CDR3 protein: CASSPDSGYGYTF

D gene: TRBD1
V gene: TRBV20-1
J gene: TRBJ1-1
clone size: once
CDR3 DNA: TGCAGTGCTGGACAGGGGAGCGACGCTTTCTTT
CDR3 protein: CSAGQGSDAFF

D gene: .
V gene: TRBV6-5
J gene: TRBJ2-2
clone size: .
CDR3 DNA: TGTGCCAGCAGGTGGGACCGCTCGCGCACCGGGGAGCTGTTTTTT
CDR3 protein: CASRWDRSRTGELFF

D gene: .
V gene: TRBV5-3
J gene: TRBJ2-4
clone size: many
CDR3 DNA: TGTGCCAGAAGCCCCCAGAGGCTCCTAGCCAAAAACATTCAGTACTTC
CDR3 protein: CARSPQRLLAKNIQYF

D gene: TRBD1
V gene: TRBV5-1
J gene: TRBJ1-6
clone size: few
CDR3 DNA: TGCGCCAGCAGCTTGGCCAGCCTATGGGACAGCTCCTATAATTCACCCCTCCACTTT
CDR3 protein: CASSLASLWDSSYNSPLHF

D gene: TRBD1
V gene: TRBV12-5
J gene: TRBJ1-1
clone size: .
CDR3 DNA: TGTGCTAGTGGTTTGGTCCGTGGTAGCGGAGGACAGGGGGGAGGAAAGAACACTGAAGCTTTCTTT
CDR3 protein: CASGLVRGSGGQGGGKNTEAFF

D gene: .
V gene: TRBV6-5
J gene: TRBJ1-1
clone size: many
CDR3 DNA: TGTGCCAGCAGTTACAGGAACACTGAAGCTTTCTTT
CDR3 protein: CASSYRNTEAFF

D gene: .
V gene: TRBV29-1
J gene: TRBJ1-1
clone size: few
CDR3 DNA: TGCAGCGTTTTATTTTCTATCTCGAACACTGAAGCTTTCTTT
CDR3 protein: CSVLFSISNTEAFF

D gene: .
V gene: TRBV20-1
J gene: TRBJ2-5
clone size: few
CDR3 DNA: TGCAGTGCTAGAGATTCGGTCCGGATGCAAGAGACCCAGTACTTC
CDR3 protein: CSARDSVRMQETQYF

D gene: TRBD1
V gene: TRBV28
J gene: TRBJ1-1
clone size: many
CDR3 DNA: TGTGCCAGCAGGGGACAGGGTGGGAGATACACTGAAGCTTTCTTT
CDR3 protein: CASRGQGGRYTEAFF

D gene: TRBD1
V gene: TRBV10-3
J gene: TRBJ1-5
clone size: few
CDR3 DNA: TGTGCCATCAGTTCCGGGACAGCAACTAGCAATCAGCCCCAGCATTTT
CDR3 protein: CAISSGTATSNQPQHF

D gene: TRBD1
V gene: TRBV20-1
J gene: TRBJ2-1
clone size: .
CDR3 DNA: TGCAGTGCTAGAGCTGCGACAGGGGGCCGCGTTGCCAATGAGCAGTTCTTC
CDR3 protein: CSARAATGGRVANEQFF

D gene: .
V gene: TRBV7-2
J gene: TRBJ1-1
clone size: .
CDR3 DNA: TGTGCCAGCAGCTTAGATGGCTTATCTGAAGCTTTCTTT
CDR3 protein: CASSLDGLSEAFF

D gene: TRBD1
V gene: TRBV5-1
J gene: TRBJ2-6
clone size: few
CDR3 DNA: TGCGCCAGCAGCTTGATCCTCCGGACAGGGGCGAGCTCTGGGGCCAACGTCCTGACTTTC
CDR3 protein: CASSLILRTGASSGANVLTF

D gene: TRBD2
V gene: TRBV3-1
J gene: TRBJ2-2
clone size: .
CDR3 DNA: TGTGCCAGCAGCCAAGGACTAGCGGGTACAACCGGGGAGCTGTTTTTT
CDR3 protein: CASSQGLAGTTGELFF

D gene: .
V gene: TRBV27
J gene: TRBJ1-5
clone size: .
CDR3 DNA: TGTGCCAGCAGGCCCAAGGGGGTTAGCAATCAGCCCCAGCATTTT
CDR3 protein: CASRPKGVSNQPQHF

D gene: .
V gene: TRBV27
J gene: TRBJ2-3
clone size: .
CDR3 DNA: TGTGCCAGCAGTCCCGATCCTTTGGGCACAGATACGCAGTATTTT
CDR3 protein: CASSPDPLGTDTQYF

D gene: .
V gene: TRBV5-6
J gene: TRBJ2-2
clone size: few
CDR3 DNA: TGTGCCAGCAGCTCGTCCGATAGCGGACGAGGCACCGGGGAGCTGTTTTTT
CDR3 protein: CASSSSDSGRGTGELFF

D gene: .
V gene: TRBV6-5
J gene: TRBJ1-1
clone size: .
CDR3 DNA: TGTGCCAGCAGTAGGGACTTACTGGATGAAGCTTTCTTT
CDR3 protein: CASSRDLLDEAFF

D gene: TRBD1
V gene: TRBV5-6
J gene: TRBJ1-5
clone size: few
CDR3 DNA: TGTGCCAGCAGCTTCGACAGGGGGCTTCAGCCCCAGCATTTT
CDR3 protein: CASSFDRGLQPQHF

D gene: .
V gene: TRBV20-1
J gene: TRBJ2-6
clone size: .
CDR3 DNA: TGCAGTGCTAGAGCTCCCTCTGGGGCCAACGTCCTGACTTTC
CDR3 protein: CSARAPSGANVLTF

D gene: TRBD1
V gene: TRBV27
J gene: TRBJ2-7
clone size: few
CDR3 DNA: TGTGCCAGCAGTTTTCTTCCGGGACAGGGGAGTTACGAGCAGTACTTC
CDR3 protein: CASSFLPGQGSYEQYF

D gene: .
V gene: TRBV2
J gene: TRBJ1-5
clone size: few
CDR3 DNA: TGTGCCAGCAGAGCTAGCAATCAGCCCCAGCATTTT
CDR3 protein: CASRASNQPQHF

D gene: .
V gene: TRBV28
J gene: TRBJ2-4
clone size: .
CDR3 DNA: TGTGCCAGCAGTTTACCCTCGGCCCGACGGCTGAACATTCAGTACTTC
CDR3 protein: CASSLPSARRLNIQYF

D gene: TRBD1
V gene: TRBV5-1
J gene: TRBJ2-7
clone size: few
CDR3 DNA: TGCGCCAGCAGCTTGGAACCGGGACAGGGTGTCTACGAGCAGTACTTC
CDR3 protein: CASSLEPGQGVYEQYF

D gene: TRBD2
V gene: TRBV13
J gene: TRBJ2-1
clone size: few
CDR3 DNA: TGTGCCAGCAGGGAACTTTTAGCGGGGGTTTTGATAGAGCAGTTCTTC
CDR3 protein: CASRELLAGVLIEQFF

D gene: TRBD2
V gene: TRBV7-2
J gene: TRBJ2-4
clone size: .
CDR3 DNA: TGTGCCAGCAGCTTTACTAGCGGGGGTTCCAAAAACATTCAGTACTTC
CDR3 protein: CASSFTSGGSKNIQYF

D gene: .
V gene: TRBV29-1
J gene: TRBJ2-3
clone size: few
CDR3 DNA: TGCAGCGTTGAGAACAGGTTAAGAATTAGCACAGATACGCAGTATTTT
CDR3 protein: CSVENRLRISTDTQYF

D gene: .
V gene: TRBV23-1
J gene: TRBJ2-5
clone size: few
CDR3 DNA: TGCGCCAGCAGTCCCACCCGGTGCCCCCACCGGGCCCGTAAGGGAACCCAGTACTTC
CDR3 protein: CASSPTRCPHRARKGTQYF